These 30 T cell receptor beta chains were sequenced from one sample in a study of blood T cell repertoires in COVID-19. Libraries were prepared by immunoSEQ multiplex PCR; TCRdb keeps only in-frame clonotypes and omits some of them. The table has roughly 200,000 clones, more than 80% seen once; the top ten hold around 7.8%. Sequenced material: peripheral blood. The receptors were gathered from a woman aged 55 to 70 with acute or convalescent COVID-19.

V gene TRBV6-5 combines with J gene TRBJ2-1, with 8 bases matching TRBD1. Germline V lookup: CDR1 MNHEY, CDR2 SVGAGI. V lost 4 bases and J lost 4; bases outside the gene matches: 6. This CDR3 contains 15 residues. Here the CDR3 DNA reads TGTGCCAGCAGTTTCCAAGGACAGGGTTACAATGAGCAGTTCTTC. Its translation: CASSFQGQGYNEQFF.

This clone was observed a handful of times. V and J are TRBV19 and TRBJ1-5, with D unresolved. This CDR3 contains 14 residues. V dropped 6 bases and J dropped 6 bases, with 15 bases sitting between them. Germline CDR1 and CDR2: LNHDA and SQIVND (reference sequence). The CDR3 region has the DNA TGTGCCAGTAGAGACACTGGAGGGAGTCAGCCCCAGCATTTT. Residues: CASRDTGGSQPQHF.

This rearrangement joins TRBV28 to TRBJ1-4; the D is unclear. This CDR3 has 12 residues. Deletions cut 4 bases from V and 5 bases from J, with 5 bases between. Germline V gives CDR1 MDHEN, CDR2 SYDVKM. The CDR3 loop is CASSSLNEKLFF. The CDR3 bases are TGTGCCAGCAGTTCGTTAAATGAAAAACTGTTTTTT.

This chain uses TRBV7-9 with TRBJ2-1; TRBD2 might be the D (5 bases). CDR3 length equals 15 residues. Germline CDR1 and CDR2: SEHNR and FQNEAQ (reference sequence). Between the trimmed V and J ends, which lost 2 bases and 7 bases, there was a span of 15 bases. In DNA form, the CDR3 reads TGTGCCAGCAGCTTATCCGCCCCGACGGGGAATGAGCAGTTCTTC. It yields the protein CASSLSAPTGNEQFF. Using reference TRBV7-9 and TRBJ2-1 for the parts outside the CDR3, the full variable domain is DTGVSQNPRHKITKRGQNVTFRCDPISEHNRLYWYRQTLGQGPEFLTYFQNEAQLEKSRLLSDRFSAERPKGSFSTLEIQRTEQGDSAMYLCASSLSAPTGNEQFFGPGTRLTVL.

V usage is TRBV7-7 and J usage is TRBJ2-7; D is possibly TRBD2 (8 bases). The CDR3 length is 15 residues. Germline V gene lookup returns CDR1 SSHAT and CDR2 FNYEAQ (reference sequence). CDR3 nucleotide sequence: TGTGCTAGCGAAAGGGGGCGGGAGGAAATCTACGAGCAGTACGTC. Amino acid sequence: CASERGREEIYEQYV.

The V gene is TRBV28, the J gene TRBJ1-1; D not resolved. CDR3 length: 13 amino acids. Trimming took 5 bases from V and 8 from J, leaving 15 bases between them. The germline gives CDR1 MDHEN, CDR2 SYDVKM. CDR3 DNA: TGTGCCAGCAGTGGCCCCTTTTTGAGGGAAGCTTTCTTT. Translated, it gives CASSGPFLREAFF.

The chain uses TRBV4-1 and TRBJ2-1; TRBD2 agrees at 11 bases. Germline lookup yields CDR1 MGHRA and CDR2 YSYEKL. The CDR3 runs to 18 residues. V dropped 1 base and J dropped 0; count of bases not matched to a gene: 5. The CDR3 sequence: CASSQGRLAGRSYNEQFF. CDR3 nucleotide sequence: TGCGCCAGCAGCCAAGGGAGACTAGCGGGGCGCTCCTACAATGAGCAGTTCTTC.

This chain connects TRBV28 to TRBJ1-2; weak D call: TRBD1 (5 bases). With 1 base removed from V and 0 bases from J, the gap between germline ends came to 12 bases. The CDR3 is 16 residues long. The germline V gene has CDR1 MDHEN and CDR2 SYDVKM. In DNA, the CDR3 is TGTGCCAGCAGTTTATACTCCGGGGGTGCTAACTATGGCTACACCTTC. It translates to CASSLYSGGANYGYTF.

The chain uses TRBV4-1 and TRBJ1-6; D call uncertain. Germline CDR1 is MGHRA and CDR2 is YSYEKL. The V gene lost 4 bases and the J gene lost 5 bases, with 18 bases spanning the gap. The CDR3 covers 17 residues. The CDR3 nucleotides read TGCGCCAGCAGCCTTATGCAGGTCGCCGGGGATAATTCACCCCTCCACTTT. Protein sequence: CASSLMQVAGDNSPLHF.

As DNA, the CDR3 is TGTGCCAGCAGTTTGACAGACCCCCCAGGGATCGGCTACACCTTC. Residues: CASSLTDPPGIGYTF. The V and J genes are TRBV28 and TRBJ1-2; the D gene is possibly TRBD1 (5 bases). CDR1 and CDR2 from the germline V gene are MDHEN and SYDVKM. CDR3 length equals 15 residues. V gave up 3 bases and J gave up 8 bases, with 19 bases separating them.

The gene calls are TRBV7-9 and TRBJ2-6, with D possibly being TRBD2 (6 bases). Per the germline V gene, CDR1 is SEHNR and CDR2 is FQNEAQ (reference sequence). Trimming removed 5 bases at V and 1 base at J, with 12 bases between. The CDR3 covers 16 residues. The CDR3 region has the DNA TGTGCCAGCAGCCCCTGGGGGGTGTCTGGGGCCAACGTCCTGACTTTC. It encodes CASSPWGVSGANVLTF.

This clone was seen more than once but under ten times. The CDR3 sequence: CASSLQQGGGTEAFF. The CDR3, as DNA: TGTGCCAGCAGCCTCCAACAGGGAGGGGGCACTGAAGCTTTCTTT. The V call is TRBV4-2, the J call TRBJ1-1; tentatively, D is TRBD1 (6 bases). Germline assignment: CDR1 LGHNA and CDR2 YNFKEQ. V was clipped by 4 bases and J by 4 bases, with 16 bases between them. This CDR3 has 15 amino acids.

J is TRBJ1-6 and V is TRBV5-4, with 8 bases fitting TRBD1. This CDR3 is built from 16 residues. The V segment lost 4 bases and the J segment 9 bases; nucleotides outside the gene matches: 12. Germline V gives CDR1 SGHNT, CDR2 YYREEE (reference sequence). The CDR3 here is CASSHAGQGRSSPLHF. As DNA, the CDR3 is TGTGCCAGCAGCCACGCCGGACAGGGCCGGAGTTCACCCCTCCACTTT.

Here the CDR3 DNA reads TGTGCCAGCAGCTCTGTACAGGGGAAAGGGGCTACGCAGTATTTT. Amino acid sequence: CASSSVQGKGATQYF. The V gene is TRBV21-1, the J gene TRBJ2-3; the table's D gene call, TRBD1, was not cross checked with the DNA. TRBV21-1 is noted as a pseudogene. The CDR3 sequence is 15 residues long.

The chain is built from TRBV6-5 and TRBJ1-2; a possible D gene is TRBD1 (6 bases). The CDR3 length is 14 residues. The germline gives CDR1 MNHEY, CDR2 SVGAGI. V lost 0 bases and J lost 5, with 10 bases in between. This CDR3 reads CASSYSRTEYGYTF. The CDR3 region has the DNA TGTGCCAGCAGTTACTCCCGGACAGAGTATGGCTACACCTTC.

The chain combines TRBV19 with TRBJ2-3, with 11 bases that match TRBD2. The J segment lost 2 bases and the V segment lost 9 bases, leaving 4 bases of the junction unmatched. This CDR3 is built from 14 residues. Germline assignment: CDR1 LNHDA and CDR2 SQIVND (reference sequence). The CDR3 DNA sequence: TGTGCCAGCACTAGCGGGAGACTCACAGATACGCAGTATTTT. It yields the protein CASTSGRLTDTQYF.

The rearrangement links TRBV3-1 (or the pseudogene TRBV3-2) to TRBJ1-6; 9 bases fit TRBD1. Germline V gives CDR1 LGHDT, CDR2 YNNKEL (reference sequence). The CDR3 contains 16 residues. Trimming took 3 bases from V and 10 from J; bases not matched to a gene: 10. CDR3 loop: CASSHRRTGEGSPLHF. Written as DNA, the CDR3 is TGTGCCAGCAGCCACCGCCGGACAGGGGAAGGATCACCCCTCCACTTT.

This chain links TRBV4-2 with TRBJ2-1; D gene unclear. The germline V and J ends were trimmed by 0 bases and 0 bases, with 12 bases remaining between them. This CDR3 is 17 amino acids long. Germline V gene data show CDR1 as LGHNA and CDR2 as YNFKEQ. CDR3 in amino acids: CASSQDLGQSSYNEQFF. The CDR3 region has the DNA TGTGCCAGCAGCCAAGATCTGGGCCAGAGCTCCTACAATGAGCAGTTCTTC.

The chain carries TRBV5-1 and TRBJ1-2; D may be TRBD1 (5 bases). Germline values: CDR1 SGHRS, CDR2 YFSETQ. The CDR3 has 17 amino acids. Trimming took 0 bases from V and 2 from J, leaving 17 bases between them. The CDR3 nucleotides read TGCGCCAGCAGCTTGGAGGGGCAGGGAGGCAGGAACTATGGCTACACCTTC. It codes for CASSLEGQGGRNYGYTF.

The rearrangement joins TRBV11-2 to TRBJ1-1, with D perhaps TRBD1 (5 bases). The CDR3 spans 14 residues. Per germline, CDR1 SGHAT and CDR2 FQNNGV. V lost 3 bases and J lost 3, with 11 bases in between. The CDR3 nucleotides are TGTGCCAGCAGCTTCTCCCGGGGGGACACTGAAGCTTTCTTT. It translates to CASSFSRGDTEAFF.

V gene TRBV28 combines with J gene TRBJ1-2; 8 bases line up with TRBD1. The germline V gene has CDR1 MDHEN and CDR2 SYDVKM. CDR3 length: 16 amino acids. Trimming cost V 5 bases and J 4 bases; bases outside gene matches: 12. The CDR3 loop is CASSRHTGGTIYGYTF. The CDR3 DNA reads TGTGCCAGCAGTCGCCATACAGGGGGTACCATCTATGGCTACACCTTC.

This clone was picked up one time. The V gene is TRBV19, the J gene TRBJ1-1; TRBD1 might be the D (5 bases). CDR1 LNHDA and CDR2 SQIVND come from the germline V gene (reference sequence). The CDR3 runs 17 residues. Trimming removed 10 bases from V and 0 bases from J, with 24 bases in between. In DNA, the CDR3 is TGTGCCACTGGCGTTGGGGGGGAAAATGAAATGAACACTGAAGCTTTCTTT. Protein product: CATGVGGENEMNTEAFF.

This chain connects TRBV19 to TRBJ2-3; 10 bases are shared with TRBD2. V gave up 4 bases and J gave up 9 bases; unmatched junction bases: 4. Germline loops: CDR1 LNHDA, CDR2 SQIVND (reference sequence). This CDR3 is built from 13 residues. The CDR3 DNA is TGTGCCAGTAGTACCCTAGCGGGAGAAACGCAGTATTTT. Its protein is CASSTLAGETQYF.

The genes are TRBV24-1 and TRBJ1-1, with TRBD1 matching over 10 bases. This CDR3 has 14 residues. CDR1 is KGHDR, CDR2 SFDVKD, per germline. The trim removed 7 bases at V and 7 bases at J, leaving 8 bases unmatched. The CDR3 sequence: CATRKTGGQGEAFF. The DNA for the CDR3 is TGTGCCACCAGGAAGACAGGGGGCCAGGGTGAAGCTTTCTTT.

This clone was observed a few times. CDR3 sequence (DNA): TGTGCCCCATTTGGAACAGGGGGCTCTCTGCCCCAGCATTTT. Encoded protein: CAPFGTGGSLPQHF. The chain joins TRBV30 to TRBJ1-5; TRBD1 matches at 9 bases. The V gene's germline CDR1 is GTSNPN and CDR2 SVGIG (reference sequence). The junction had 14 bases not matched to a gene; V was cut back by 8 bases and J by 9 bases. CDR3 length equals 14 residues.

This chain joins TRBV3-1 (or the pseudogene TRBV3-2) and TRBJ2-1; D is perhaps TRBD1 (6 bases). V was trimmed by 3 bases and J by 4 bases, leaving 10 bases between them. Germline-derived CDR1 and CDR2 are LGHDT and YNNKEL (reference sequence). The CDR3 runs 14 residues. The DNA of the CDR3 is TGTGCCAGCAGCCACCAGGGGTCTTACAATGAGCAGTTCTTC. It codes for CASSHQGSYNEQFF.

V usage is TRBV28 and J usage is TRBJ1-2, with D maybe TRBD1 (5 bases). The CDR3 is 15 amino acids. The V end lost 1 base, the J end lost 4 bases, and 13 bases lay between the germline ends. Per the germline V gene, CDR1 is MDHEN and CDR2 is SYDVKM. The CDR3 nucleotides read TGTGCCAGCAGTTTATCCCCTGGAAGGGGCTATGGCTACACCTTC. As protein: CASSLSPGRGYGYTF.

The chain uses TRBV19 and TRBJ1-5, with 7 nucleotides matching TRBD1. Germline-derived CDR1 and CDR2 are LNHDA and SQIVND (reference sequence). This CDR3 region has 15 residues. The trim removed 7 bases at V and 4 bases at J, leaving 10 bases unmatched. The CDR3 DNA reads TGTGCCAGTACCTCTTTCGGGACAGAAAATCAGCCCCAGCATTTT. Translated: CASTSFGTENQPQHF.

The chain has TRBV10-2 and TRBJ1-4, with D possibly matching TRBD1 (6 bases). There are 14 residues in the CDR3. Germline assignment: CDR1 WSHSY and CDR2 SAAADI. V was shortened by 8 bases and J by 7 bases, with 17 bases between the two germline ends. The CDR3 sequence is CASQQPGRGEKLFF. The CDR3 DNA sequence: TGCGCCAGCCAGCAGCCGGGCAGGGGTGAAAAACTGTTTTTT.

The V call is TRBV29-1, the J call TRBJ2-1, with TRBD2 matching over 10 bases. From germline, CDR1 is SQVTM and CDR2 ANQGSEA. This CDR3 has 13 residues. The trim removed 7 bases at V and 10 bases at J, leaving 10 bases unmatched. The CDR3 DNA sequence: TGCAGCGGGGCTAGCGGGAGTGTTGGAGAGCAGTTCTTC. Its protein product is CSGASGSVGEQFF.